Following are 13 T cell receptor beta chains from one sample sequenced in a study of vaccination and CD4 T cells after COVID-19. These receptors have no identified antigens. Treatment specified: roughly 10-day PBMC culture with coronavirus spike peptide pools or control peptides (ViraFEST assay). Once obtained from cultured CD4+ T cells, the DNA was sequenced using the Oncomine TCR Beta short-read assay. TCRdb independently ran MiXCR on the PCR reads; one entry per CDR3 protein. The data hold roughly 20,000 distinct CDR3 sequences, with approximately 40% observed a single time. Sequences were derived from CD4+ T cells from blood, cultured in vitro, sampled after SARS-CoV-2 vaccination. These receptors all stem from a human donor who had recovered from COVID-19.

This clonotype has just a few counts. CDR3 DNA: TGTGCCAGCAGCACGCGGACACCAAAGCAGGCGGAGACCCAGTACTTC. This encodes CASSTRTPKQAETQYF. This chain joins TRBV7-9 and TRBJ2-5, with a possible D match to TRBD1 (5 bases). The CDR3 covers 16 residues. Germline-derived CDR1 and CDR2 are SEHNR and FQNEAQ (reference sequence). V was shortened by 5 bases and J by 5 bases, with 21 bases between the two germline ends.

This clonotype was seen more than once but under ten times. As DNA, the CDR3 is TGTGCCAGTAGCCCCCGGACAGGCCAAATCCCCCAGCATTTT. Translating it yields CASSPRTGQIPQHF. The chain couples TRBV19 to TRBJ1-5; 7 bases match TRBD1. The CDR3 is made up of 14 amino acids. With 6 bases clipped from V and 10 bases from J, the junction kept 12 bases outside the gene matches. Germline CDR1 LNHDA, CDR2 SQIVND (reference sequence).

The chain has TRBV12-3 or TRBV12-4 and TRBJ2-7, with 7 bases fitting TRBD1. The CDR3 consists of 16 residues. The ends lost 6 bases at V and 3 bases at J; junction bases unmatched: 14. CDR3 amino acids: CASSPAVFRDSYEQYF. CDR3 coding DNA: TGTGCCAGCAGCCCCGCCGTGTTCCGGGACAGCTACGAGCAGTACTTC.

The chain has TRBV6-5 and TRBJ1-6, with D possibly being TRBD1 (6 bases). CDR1 and CDR2 from the germline V gene are MNHEY and SVGAGI. The V gene lost 3 bases and the J gene lost 5 bases, with 11 bases spanning the gap. This CDR3 has 15 residues. The CDR3 sequence: CASSYSGVNNSPLHF. DNA of the CDR3: TGTGCCAGCAGTTATTCAGGGGTTAATAATTCACCCCTCCACTTT.

V and J are TRBV24-1 and TRBJ2-3; D may be TRBD1 (6 bases). Germline V gene sequence: CDR1 KGHDR, CDR2 SFDVKD. Trimming removed 3 bases from V and 4 bases from J, with 10 bases in between. There are 14 residues in the CDR3. For the CDR3, the DNA is TGTGCCACCAGTGATGTTGGGGGCTCAGATACGCAGTATTTT. It encodes CATSDVGGSDTQYF.

This clonotype has more than one count but fewer than ten. The chain uses TRBV27 and TRBJ2-3, with 9 bases fitting TRBD2. This CDR3 is built from 14 residues. V gave up 6 bases and J gave up 5 bases; unmatched junction bases: 6. Germline V CDR1 and CDR2: MNHEY, SMNVEV (reference sequence). The CDR3 region has the DNA TGTGCCAGCAGGATAGCGGGGGTGAAAGATACGCAGTATTTT. Protein sequence: CASRIAGVKDTQYF.

This clonotype appeared a single time. The chain couples TRBV18 to TRBJ2-3; 13 nucleotides agree with TRBD2. V lost 2 bases, J lost 2 bases, and 1 base stayed unmatched. Germline loops: CDR1 KGHSH, CDR2 LQKENI. This CDR3 region has 16 residues. This CDR3 is CASSPGTSGDTDTQYF. Written as DNA, the CDR3 is TGTGCCAGCTCACCAGGGACTAGCGGGGACACAGATACGCAGTATTTT.

The rearrangement uses TRBV11-2 and TRBJ2-5, with 16 nucleotides matching TRBD2. The CDR3 runs 16 residues. Germline trimming cut 5 bases from V and 4 bases from J; bases unmatched to any gene: 4. The germline V gene has CDR1 SGHAT and CDR2 FQNNGV. CDR3 residues: CASSTGTSGGGETQYF. The CDR3 DNA reads as TGTGCCAGCAGCACCGGGACTAGCGGGGGGGGAGAGACCCAGTACTTC.

This clonotype was detected a few times. The rearrangement links TRBV24-1 to TRBJ2-3; 9 nucleotides agree with TRBD1. J lost 4 bases, V lost 7 bases, and 2 bases had no gene match. Germline V gene sequence: CDR1 KGHDR, CDR2 SFDVKD. The CDR3 totals 13 residues. For the CDR3, the DNA is TGTGCCACCAGCACAGGGGGCTCAGATACGCAGTATTTT. It is translated as CATSTGGSDTQYF.

The chain couples TRBV27 to TRBJ2-2; no firm D call. The V gene lost 2 bases and the J gene lost 3 bases, with 4 bases spanning the gap. CDR1 is MNHEY, CDR2 SMNVEV, per germline (reference sequence). The CDR3 is 13 amino acids. The CDR3 spells CASSLRHTGELFF. The CDR3 region has the DNA TGTGCCAGCAGTTTAAGGCACACCGGGGAGCTGTTTTTT.

The count of this clonotype is one. J is TRBJ2-5 and V is TRBV7-6; D remains ambiguous. The CDR3 spans 13 residues. Trimming pared 2 bases from V and 7 bases from J, leaving 11 bases between. Germline lookup yields CDR1 SGHVS and CDR2 FNYEAQ. CDR3 sequence reads: CASSLKDSGTQYF. Written as DNA, the CDR3 is TGTGCCAGCAGCTTAAAAGATTCTGGGACCCAGTACTTC.

This clonotype has a handful of counts. J is TRBJ1-6 and V is TRBV11-2, with D maybe TRBD1 (5 bases). V was clipped by 6 bases and J by 9 bases, with 12 bases between them. The CDR3 sequence is 13 residues long. Germline V CDR1 and CDR2: SGHAT, FQNNGV. This CDR3 reads CASRHRSGSPLHF. The CDR3, as DNA: TGTGCCAGCAGACACAGGTCAGGTTCACCCCTCCACTTT.

The chain joins TRBV28 to TRBJ1-2; TRBD1 might be the D (5 bases). The CDR3 consists of 13 residues. V dropped 6 bases and J dropped 3 bases, with 11 bases sitting between them. Germline CDR1 reads MDHEN; CDR2 reads SYDVKM. As DNA, the CDR3 is TGTGCCAGCAGGTCGCGGGGGTACTATGGCTACACCTTC. Translating gives CASRSRGYYGYTF.